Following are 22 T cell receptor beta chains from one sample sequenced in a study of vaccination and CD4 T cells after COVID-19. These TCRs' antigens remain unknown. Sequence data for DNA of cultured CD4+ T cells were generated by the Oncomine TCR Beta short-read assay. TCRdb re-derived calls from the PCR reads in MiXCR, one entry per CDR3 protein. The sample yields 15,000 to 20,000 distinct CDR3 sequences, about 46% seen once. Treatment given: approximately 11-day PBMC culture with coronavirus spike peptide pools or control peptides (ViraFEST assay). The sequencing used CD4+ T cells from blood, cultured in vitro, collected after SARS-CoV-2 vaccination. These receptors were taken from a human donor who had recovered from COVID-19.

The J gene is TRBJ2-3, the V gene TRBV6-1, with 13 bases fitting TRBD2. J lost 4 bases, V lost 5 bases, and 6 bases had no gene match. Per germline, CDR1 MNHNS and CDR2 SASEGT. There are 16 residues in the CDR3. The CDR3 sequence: CASSPGLAGVPDTQYF. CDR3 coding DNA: TGTGCCAGCAGTCCCGGACTAGCGGGAGTCCCAGATACGCAGTATTTT.

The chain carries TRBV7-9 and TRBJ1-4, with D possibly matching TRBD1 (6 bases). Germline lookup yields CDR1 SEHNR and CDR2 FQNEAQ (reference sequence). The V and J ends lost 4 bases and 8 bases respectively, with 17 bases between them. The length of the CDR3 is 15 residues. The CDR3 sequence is CASSSSGARTEKLFF. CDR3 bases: TGTGCCAGCAGCTCCTCGGGGGCCCGAACGGAAAAACTGTTTTTT.

The CDR3: CASTLLLTDTQYF. CDR3 nucleotides: TGTGCCAGCACACTACTGTTGACAGATACGCAGTATTTT. The chain has TRBV6-1 and TRBJ2-3, with D unresolved. Trimming left V 7 bases short and J 3 bases short, with 11 bases between. CDR3 length equals 13 residues. Looked up from germline, CDR1 is MNHNS and CDR2 is SASEGT.

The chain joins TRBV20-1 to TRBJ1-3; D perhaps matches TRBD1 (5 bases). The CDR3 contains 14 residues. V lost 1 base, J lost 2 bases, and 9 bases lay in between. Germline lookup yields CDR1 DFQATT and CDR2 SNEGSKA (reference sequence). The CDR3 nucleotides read TGCAGTGCTAGAGGGGGGGGAACTGGAAACACCATATATTTT. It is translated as CSARGGGTGNTIYF.

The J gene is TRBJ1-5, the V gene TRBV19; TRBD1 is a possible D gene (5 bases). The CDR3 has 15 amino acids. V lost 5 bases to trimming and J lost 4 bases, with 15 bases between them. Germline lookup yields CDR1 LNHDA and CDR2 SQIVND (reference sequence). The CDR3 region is CASSFRQNYNQPQHF. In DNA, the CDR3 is TGTGCCAGTAGTTTTCGACAGAACTATAATCAGCCCCAGCATTTT. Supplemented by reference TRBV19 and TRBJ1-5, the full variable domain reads DGGITQSPKYLFRKEGQNVTLSCEQNLNHDAMYWYRQDPGQGLRLIYYSQIVNDFQKGDIAEGYSVSREKKESFPLTVTSAQKNPTAFYLCASSFRQNYNQPQHFGDGTRLSIL.

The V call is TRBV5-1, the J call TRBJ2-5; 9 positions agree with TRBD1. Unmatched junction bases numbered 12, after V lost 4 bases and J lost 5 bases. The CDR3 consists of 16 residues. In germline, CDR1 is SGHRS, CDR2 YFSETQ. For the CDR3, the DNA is TGCGCCAGCAGCCCAAATCCGGGGACAGGGTCGGAGACCCAGTACTTC. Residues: CASSPNPGTGSETQYF.

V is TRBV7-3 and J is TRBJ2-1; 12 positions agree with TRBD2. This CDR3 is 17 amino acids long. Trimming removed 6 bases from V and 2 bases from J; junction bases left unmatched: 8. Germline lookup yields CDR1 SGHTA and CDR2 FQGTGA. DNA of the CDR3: TGTGCCAGCAGTTTTCTAGCGGGAGGGTCACCCTACAATGAGCAGTTCTTC. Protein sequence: CASSFLAGGSPYNEQFF.

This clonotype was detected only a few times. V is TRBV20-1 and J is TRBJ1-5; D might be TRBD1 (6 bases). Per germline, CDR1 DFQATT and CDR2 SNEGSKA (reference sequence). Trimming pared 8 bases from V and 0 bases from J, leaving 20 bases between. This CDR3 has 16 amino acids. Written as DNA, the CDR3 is TGCAGTTCTACAAGGGGGGGGCACTATAGCAATCAGCCCCAGCATTTT. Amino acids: CSSTRGGHYSNQPQHF.

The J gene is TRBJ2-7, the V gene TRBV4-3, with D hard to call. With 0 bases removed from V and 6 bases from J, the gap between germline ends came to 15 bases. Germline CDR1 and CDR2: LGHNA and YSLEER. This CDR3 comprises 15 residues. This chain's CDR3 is CASSQEFSTAREQYF. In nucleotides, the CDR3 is TGCGCCAGCAGCCAAGAATTCTCGACTGCCCGCGAGCAGTACTTC.

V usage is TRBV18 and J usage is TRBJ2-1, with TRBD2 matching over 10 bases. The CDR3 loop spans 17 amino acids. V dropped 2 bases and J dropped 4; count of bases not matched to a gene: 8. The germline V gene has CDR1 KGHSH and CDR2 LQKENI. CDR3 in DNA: TGTGCCAGCTCACCAGGCTGGGCAGCGGGAGGGTACAATGAGCAGTTCTTC. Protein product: CASSPGWAAGGYNEQFF. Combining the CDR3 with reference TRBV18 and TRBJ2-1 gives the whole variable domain NAGVMQNPRHLVRRRGQEARLRCSPMKGHSHVYWYRQLPEEGLKFMVYLQKENIIDESGMPKERFSAEFPKEGPSILRIQQVVRGDSAAYFCASSPGWAAGGYNEQFFGPGTRLTVL.

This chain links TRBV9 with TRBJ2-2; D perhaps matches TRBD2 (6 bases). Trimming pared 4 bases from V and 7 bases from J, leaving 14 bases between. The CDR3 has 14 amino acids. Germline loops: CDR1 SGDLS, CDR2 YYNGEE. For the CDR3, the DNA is TGTGCCAGCAGCCTAAACTGGGGGGACGGGGAGCTGTTTTTT. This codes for CASSLNWGDGELFF.

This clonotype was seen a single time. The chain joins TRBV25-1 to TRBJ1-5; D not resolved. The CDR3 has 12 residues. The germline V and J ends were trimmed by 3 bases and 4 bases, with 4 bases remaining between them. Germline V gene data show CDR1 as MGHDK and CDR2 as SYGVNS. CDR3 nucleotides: TGTGCCAGCAGTGATGGGAATCAGCCCCAGCATTTT. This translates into CASSDGNQPQHF.

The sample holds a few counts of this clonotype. The CDR3 DNA reads as TGCAGTGCTATCTCTCCGGGGAGCGTCCACGAGCAGTACTTC. This translates into CSAISPGSVHEQYF. The chain has TRBV20-1 and TRBJ2-7; D may be TRBD2 (5 bases). CDR1 DFQATT and CDR2 SNEGSKA come from the germline V gene (reference sequence). V shed 4 bases and J shed 5 bases, with 18 bases lying between them. This CDR3 region has 14 residues.

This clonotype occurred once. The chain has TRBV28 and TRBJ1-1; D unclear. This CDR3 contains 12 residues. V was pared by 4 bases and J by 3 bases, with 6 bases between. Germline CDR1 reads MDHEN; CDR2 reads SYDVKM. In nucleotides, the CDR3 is TGTGCCAGCAGTTCGGGGTACACTGAAGCTTTCTTT. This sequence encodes CASSSGYTEAFF.

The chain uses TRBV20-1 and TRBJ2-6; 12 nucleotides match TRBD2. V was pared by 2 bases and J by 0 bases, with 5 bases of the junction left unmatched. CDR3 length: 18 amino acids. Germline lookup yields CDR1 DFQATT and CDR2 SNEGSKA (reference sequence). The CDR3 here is CSARPSGRAPSGANVLTF. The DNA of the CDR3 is TGCAGTGCTAGACCTAGCGGGAGGGCCCCCTCTGGGGCCAACGTCCTGACTTTC.

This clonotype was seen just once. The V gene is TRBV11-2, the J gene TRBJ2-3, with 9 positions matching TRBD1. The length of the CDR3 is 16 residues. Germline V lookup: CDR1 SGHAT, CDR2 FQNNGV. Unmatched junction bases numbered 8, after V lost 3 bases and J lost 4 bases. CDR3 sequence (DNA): TGTGCCAGCAGCTTCGTGACAGGGGGGGCAGCAGATACGCAGTATTTT. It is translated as CASSFVTGGAADTQYF.

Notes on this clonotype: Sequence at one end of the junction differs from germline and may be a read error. CDR3 in amino acids: CASSSSGRAYGIRYF. The CDR3 DNA sequence: TGTGCCAGCAGTTCGAGCGGGAGGGCCTATGGCATTCGGTACTTC. The rearrangement joins TRBV12-3 or TRBV12-4 to TRBJ2-4; 10 bases are shared with TRBD2. CDR3 size: 15 residues.

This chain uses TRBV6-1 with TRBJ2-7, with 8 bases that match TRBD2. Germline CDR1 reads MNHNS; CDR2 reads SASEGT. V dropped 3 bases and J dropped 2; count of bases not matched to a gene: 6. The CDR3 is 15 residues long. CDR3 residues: CASSDGSGEAYEQYF. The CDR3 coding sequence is TGTGCCAGCAGTGACGGTAGCGGGGAGGCCTACGAGCAGTACTTC.

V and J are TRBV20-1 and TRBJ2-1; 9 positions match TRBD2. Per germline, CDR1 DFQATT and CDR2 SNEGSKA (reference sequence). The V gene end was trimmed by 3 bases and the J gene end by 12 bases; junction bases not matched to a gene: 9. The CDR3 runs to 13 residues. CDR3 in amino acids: CSASPGGGGWQFF. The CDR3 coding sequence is TGCAGTGCTAGCCCTGGCGGGGGGGGGTGGCAGTTCTTC.

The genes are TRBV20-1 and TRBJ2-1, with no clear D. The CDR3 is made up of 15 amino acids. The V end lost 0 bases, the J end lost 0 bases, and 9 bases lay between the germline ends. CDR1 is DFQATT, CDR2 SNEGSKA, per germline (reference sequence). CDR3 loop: CSAREHWTSYNEQFF. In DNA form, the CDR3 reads TGCAGTGCTAGAGAACACTGGACCTCCTACAATGAGCAGTTCTTC.

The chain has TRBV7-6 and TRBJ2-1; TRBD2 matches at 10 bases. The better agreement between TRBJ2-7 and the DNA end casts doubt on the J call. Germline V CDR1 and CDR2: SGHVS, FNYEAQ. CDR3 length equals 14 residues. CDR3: CASSLGLAGDEQYF. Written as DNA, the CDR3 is TGTGCCAGCAGCTTAGGGCTAGCGGGAGACGAGCAGTACTTC.

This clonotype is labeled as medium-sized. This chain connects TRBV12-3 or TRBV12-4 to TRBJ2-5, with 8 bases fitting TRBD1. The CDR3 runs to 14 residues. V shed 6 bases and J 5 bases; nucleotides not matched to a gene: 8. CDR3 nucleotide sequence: TGTGCCAGCAGCCCAGGACAGGGCGGGGAGACCCAGTACTTC. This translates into CASSPGQGGETQYF.